Listed below are T cell receptor beta chains from one sample, sequenced in a study of T cells expressing NK-cell markers. TCRdb reprocessed the 5' RACE reads and reports one entry per CDR3 protein, with no DNA. In all, the sample yields 140,000 or so distinct CDR3 sequences. Input material: blood T cells: a sorted CD56 or NKG2C T cell subset, CD4+ or CD8+ T cells, or bulk PBMC T cells (not recorded which). These receptors all stem from a man aged 18-30 years in good health. Both conserved end residues are part of each CDR3.

CDR3 protein	V gene	J gene	CDR3 length
CASSGGGSTRVQETQYF	TRBV2	TRBJ2-5	17
CATSRDLGAEETQYF	TRBV15	TRBJ2-5	15
CASSLQGIESTDTQYF	TRBV5-5	TRBJ2-3	16
CASKQIRQPQHF	TRBV6-4	TRBJ1-5	12
CASSLGHRGSDQPQHF	TRBV12-3/TRBV12-4	TRBJ1-5	16
CASSQVGQRTYEQYF	TRBV7-8	TRBJ2-7	15
CSVVFSGGELFF	TRBV29-1	TRBJ2-2	12
CATSGAGRDGYTF	TRBV24-1	TRBJ1-2	13
CASGYREGYEQFF	TRBV6-1	TRBJ2-1	13
CSAERSYGYTF	TRBV29-1	TRBJ1-2	11
CASSLSTGAGETQYF	TRBV5-5	TRBJ2-5	15
CASGLDYNEQFF	TRBV5-1	TRBJ2-1	12
CASRGRTISTDTQYF	TRBV12-3/TRBV12-4	TRBJ2-3	15
CASSPPSAGDEQFF	TRBV12-3/TRBV12-4	TRBJ2-1	14
CASSQDRARLAGDGTGELFF	TRBV4-2	TRBJ2-2	20
CASSLGQGYNYGYTF	TRBV11-3	TRBJ1-2	15
CASSIDPTNEQFF	TRBV12-3/TRBV12-4	TRBJ2-1	13
CASSQGGPWVTGELFF	TRBV3-1	TRBJ2-2	16
CATEGQGVYNEQFF	TRBV2	TRBJ2-1	14
CSARRPTYNEQFF	TRBV20-1	TRBJ2-1	13
CASSPLGEFGGLYGYTF	TRBV3-1	TRBJ1-2	17
CASSLGTGLNEQFF	TRBV18	TRBJ2-1	14
CASRPPGTGDYEQYF	TRBV5-4	TRBJ2-7	15
CASSFGGTGVNEQFF	TRBV27	TRBJ2-1	15
CASSLLPGTGPYSNQPQHF	TRBV28	TRBJ1-5	19
CASSGGRLNTEAFF	TRBV10-2	TRBJ1-1	14
CASSLSPGYNSPLHF	TRBV28	TRBJ1-6	15
CASSYSPSTRLSNQPQHF	TRBV6-5	TRBJ1-5	18
CASSDSGPPTGELFF	TRBV9	TRBJ2-2	15
CASRLTGTGETQYF	TRBV28	TRBJ2-5	14
CATGRRQPQHF	TRBV24-1	TRBJ1-5	11
CASSPGAGDTQYF	TRBV28	TRBJ2-3	13
CASSGTSGNEQFF	TRBV13	TRBJ2-1	13
CASSSYFGIDNEQFF	TRBV27	TRBJ2-1	15
CATSRIGLSGSGDTQYF	TRBV15	TRBJ2-3	17
CASSQDSVGGRRYF	TRBV4-3	TRBJ2-7	14
CASSQAGLANEQFF	TRBV4-3	TRBJ2-1	14
CASSLNTGLDIQYF	TRBV5-5	TRBJ2-4	14
CASSRQGPSGTDTQYF	TRBV6-1	TRBJ2-3	16
CAWSVRANRNEQFF	TRBV30	TRBJ2-1	14
CSPGLAGVSSYNEQFF	TRBV20-1	TRBJ2-1	16
CASRSKNTEAFF	TRBV5-6	TRBJ1-1	12
CASSILRDRSVEQYF	TRBV19	TRBJ2-7	15
CASTGTGALGSYNEQFF	TRBV19	TRBJ2-1	17
CASAPTRTAYEQYF	TRBV28	TRBJ2-7	14
CASYPRPGQANNEQFF	TRBV7-9	TRBJ2-1	16
CASSPGTSGRAENTGELFF	TRBV12-3/TRBV12-4	TRBJ2-2	19
CASSVAYRNNEQFF	TRBV9	TRBJ2-1	14
CASSLETSRDTQYF	TRBV12-3/TRBV12-4	TRBJ2-3	14
CASSSGLAGTSYNEQFF	TRBV5-1	TRBJ2-1	17
CASSFGGVNTEAFF	TRBV28	TRBJ1-1	14
CASSLLAAGADTDTQYF	TRBV7-9	TRBJ2-3	17
CASSHEFPWEGNPEQYF	TRBV14	TRBJ2-7	17
CASRAGTSGITYEQYF	TRBV5-1	TRBJ2-7	16
CASSFHDTGPYEQYF	TRBV6-2/TRBV6-3	TRBJ2-7	15
CSARNRRDSLNNEQFF	TRBV20-1	TRBJ2-1	16
CASRLGTDYNEQFF	TRBV27	TRBJ2-1	14
CASSHYPNTGELFF	TRBV4-1	TRBJ2-2	14
CASSQEGAGVNNEQFF	TRBV4-1	TRBJ2-1	16